This entry lists 15 T cell receptor beta chains sequenced from one sample in a study of cytomegalovirus exposure and HLA in healthy donors (dated by TCRdb to about 2017). Receptor libraries were prepared by the immunoSEQ multiplex PCR assay. The multiplex PCR relied on a mix of 60 forward primers for TCR Vbeta segments and 13 reverse primers for TCR Jbeta segments. TCRdb took over this immuneACCESS table, retaining in-frame rearrangements with V and J assigned. Such tables are incomplete; in checked studies, under half of the missing clones stem from an unresolved V gene, and the remainder is unexplained. The sample includes under 200,000 clones, with around 74% observed a single time. The leading ten clones occupy roughly 1.4% of the sample. Sequencing input: PBMCs. Source of these receptors: a man aged 18 to 30 in good health and CMV-seronegative.

This rearrangement joins TRBV5-6 to TRBJ2-3; 8 bases line up with TRBD1. The CDR3 totals 14 residues. Trimming cost V 5 bases and J 1 base; bases outside gene matches: 3. CDR1 is SGHDT and CDR2 is YYEEEE in the germline V gene. The CDR3 region is CASRPQGGTDTQYF. The CDR3 DNA sequence: TGTGCCAGCAGGCCACAGGGGGGCACAGATACGCAGTATTTT.

The gene calls are TRBV4-1 and TRBJ2-7; 8 nucleotides match TRBD1. Germline values: CDR1 MGHRA, CDR2 YSYEKL. The CDR3 sequence is 15 residues long. Trimming cost V 4 bases and J 2 bases; bases outside gene matches: 7. In nucleotides, the CDR3 is TGCGCCAGCAGCCCCAAGGGGACAGGACCCTACGAGCAGTACTTC. Encoded protein: CASSPKGTGPYEQYF.

The chain has TRBV9 and TRBJ2-1; D might be TRBD1 (6 bases). Trimming took 4 bases from V and 5 from J, leaving 13 bases between them. Per the germline V gene, CDR1 is SGDLS and CDR2 is YYNGEE. The CDR3 is 14 residues long. Here the CDR3 DNA reads TGTGCCAGCAGCCCGTTACAGGGCAACAATGAGCAGTTCTTC. Residues: CASSPLQGNNEQFF.

Within the sample, this clone is medium-sized. The V and J genes are TRBV9 and TRBJ2-3, with TRBD2 identical over 10 bases. V trimming: 4 bases; J trimming: 5 bases; junction bases outside the gene matches: 4. The CDR3 extends over 14 amino acids. The germline CDR1 and CDR2 sequences are SGDLS and YYNGEE. CDR3: CASSSSGRQDTQYF. The DNA of the CDR3 is TGTGCCAGCAGCTCTAGCGGGAGACAAGATACGCAGTATTTT.

CDR3 nucleotide sequence: TGTGCCAGCAGCCCCGGGATGGGACAGATCAATCAGCCCCAGCATTTT. Its translation: CASSPGMGQINQPQHF. This chain connects TRBV27 to TRBJ1-5; TRBD1 aligns across 7 bases. V dropped 6 bases and J dropped 3; count of bases not matched to a gene: 11. The CDR3 totals 16 residues. Germline V CDR1 and CDR2: MNHEY, SMNVEV (reference sequence).

The chain has TRBV19 and TRBJ2-1; 8 positions agree with TRBD2. Trimming removed 4 bases from V and 9 bases from J; junction bases left unmatched: 11. The germline CDR1 and CDR2 sequences are LNHDA and SQIVND (reference sequence). The CDR3 contains 15 residues. The CDR3 here is CASSTPMGGRIEQFF. DNA for the CDR3: TGTGCCAGTAGTACCCCTATGGGCGGGAGGATTGAGCAGTTCTTC.

This clone was observed a few times. The chain employs TRBV11-2 and TRBJ2-7, with TRBD1 identical over 8 bases. Germline loops: CDR1 SGHAT, CDR2 FQNNGV. The junction had 1 base not matched to a gene; V was cut back by 1 base and J by 2 bases. The CDR3 extends over 14 amino acids. In DNA form, the CDR3 reads TGTGCCAGCAGCTTAGGGACAGGGCCCTACGAGCAGTACTTC. Residues: CASSLGTGPYEQYF.

V usage is TRBV6-1 and J usage is TRBJ2-7; 7 bases line up with TRBD1. Trimming at V came to 5 bases and at J to 0 bases, leaving 4 bases not matched to a gene. From germline, CDR1 is MNHNS and CDR2 SASEGT. The CDR3 is 14 amino acids. CDR3 nucleotide sequence: TGTGCCAGCAGTTTACAGGGGTTCTCCTACGAGCAGTACTTC. Residues: CASSLQGFSYEQYF.

In this sample, this clone turned up a few times. V is TRBV4-1 and J is TRBJ2-7, with D possibly being TRBD1 (6 bases). CDR1 MGHRA and CDR2 YSYEKL come from the germline V gene. The CDR3 runs to 13 residues. V gave up 4 bases and J gave up 6 bases, with 13 bases separating them. DNA of the CDR3: TGCGCCAGCAGCCTAAACAGGGTAGGCGAGCAGTACTTC. It translates to CASSLNRVGEQYF.

This clone appeared a single time. V gene TRBV27 combines with J gene TRBJ1-4; D remains unclear. Per germline, CDR1 MNHEY and CDR2 SMNVEV (reference sequence). The CDR3 is 13 residues long. Deletions cut 6 bases from V and 8 bases from J, with 13 bases between. CDR3 protein: CASREGIREKLFF. CDR3 nucleotide sequence: TGTGCCAGCAGGGAGGGAATACGGGAAAAACTGTTTTTT.

The chain has TRBV5-4 and TRBJ2-5, with D maybe TRBD1 (5 bases). The CDR3 is 16 residues long. Trimming pared 4 bases from V and 1 base from J, leaving 17 bases between. CDR1 and CDR2 (germline): SGHNT, YYREEE (reference sequence). CDR3 loop: CASSNLEGASQETQYF. The CDR3 bases are TGTGCCAGCAGCAACCTGGAAGGGGCGAGCCAAGAGACCCAGTACTTC.

The rearrangement uses TRBV27 and TRBJ1-1, with a weak D call TRBD1 (5 bases). Germline V gene lookup returns CDR1 MNHEY and CDR2 SMNVEV (reference sequence). V gave up 5 bases and J gave up 3 bases, with 16 bases separating them. The CDR3 has 15 amino acids. The CDR3: CASSPVMWGDTEAFF. The DNA of the CDR3 is TGTGCCAGCAGTCCCGTCATGTGGGGGGACACTGAAGCTTTCTTT.

The rearrangement uses TRBV4-3 and TRBJ2-3; tentative D call: TRBD2 (6 bases). Deletions cut 1 base from V and 0 bases from J, with 11 bases between. The CDR3 has 16 amino acids. CDR1 and CDR2 (germline): LGHNA, YSLEER. CDR3 coding DNA: TGCGCCAGCAGCCAAGGGAGGGCAGGGAGCACAGATACGCAGTATTTT. It yields the protein CASSQGRAGSTDTQYF.

The chain employs TRBV29-1 and TRBJ2-7; D is undetermined. Trimming left V 7 bases short and J 1 base short, with 8 bases between. The CDR3 runs to 11 residues. CDR1 and CDR2 from the germline V gene are SQVTM and ANQGSEA. The CDR3 loop reads CSGLPSYEQYF. The DNA for the CDR3 is TGCAGCGGACTTCCTTCCTACGAGCAGTACTTC.

The chain is built from TRBV6-5 and TRBJ2-7; 14 nucleotides agree with TRBD2. Germline-derived CDR1 and CDR2 are MNHEY and SVGAGI. V lost 6 bases, J lost 6 bases, and 7 bases stayed unmatched. The CDR3 length is 15 residues. CDR3 in DNA: TGTGCCAGCAGCCCGACTAGCGGGAGGGCAGGCGAGCAGTACTTC. This encodes CASSPTSGRAGEQYF.